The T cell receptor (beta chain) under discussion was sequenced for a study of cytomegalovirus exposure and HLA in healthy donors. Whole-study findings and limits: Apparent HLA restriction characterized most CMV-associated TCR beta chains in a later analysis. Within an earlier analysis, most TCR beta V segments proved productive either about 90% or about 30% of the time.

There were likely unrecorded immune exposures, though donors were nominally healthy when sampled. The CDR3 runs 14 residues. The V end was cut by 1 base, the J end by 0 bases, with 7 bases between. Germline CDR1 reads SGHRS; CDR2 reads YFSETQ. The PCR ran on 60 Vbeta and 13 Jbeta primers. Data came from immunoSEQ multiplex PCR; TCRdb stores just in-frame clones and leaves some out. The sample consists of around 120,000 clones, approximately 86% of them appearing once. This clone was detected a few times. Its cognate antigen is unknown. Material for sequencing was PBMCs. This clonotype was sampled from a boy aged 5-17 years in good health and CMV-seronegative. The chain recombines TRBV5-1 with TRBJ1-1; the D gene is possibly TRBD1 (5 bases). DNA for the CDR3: TGCGCCAGCAGCTTGTCGACAGTGAACACTGAAGCTTTCTTT. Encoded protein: CASSLSTVNTEAFF.